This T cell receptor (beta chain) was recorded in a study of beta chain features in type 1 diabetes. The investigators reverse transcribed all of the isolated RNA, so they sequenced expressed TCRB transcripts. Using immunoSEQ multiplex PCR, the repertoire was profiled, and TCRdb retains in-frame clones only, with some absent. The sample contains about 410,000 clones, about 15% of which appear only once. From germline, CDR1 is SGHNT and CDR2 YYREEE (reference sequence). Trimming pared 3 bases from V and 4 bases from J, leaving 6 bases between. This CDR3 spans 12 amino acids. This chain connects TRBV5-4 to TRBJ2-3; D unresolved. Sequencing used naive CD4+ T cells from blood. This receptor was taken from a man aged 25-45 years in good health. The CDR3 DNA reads TGTGCCAGCAGCTCCGCGGCAGATACGCAGTATTTT. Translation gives CASSSAADTQYF.